This T cell receptor (beta chain) was documented in a study of blood T cell repertoires in COVID-19. In the study overall: The samples span acute and convalescent COVID-19 from the United States, Italy and Spain.

Sequenced by immunoSEQ multiplex PCR; TCRdb stores in-frame clones only, minus some. Of some 270,000 clones in the sample, 84% are singletons; the top ten hold 1.5%. V was shortened by 4 bases and J by 0 bases, with 10 bases between the two germline ends. Germline V gene sequence: CDR1 SGHNT, CDR2 YYREEE (reference sequence). CDR3 length equals 14 residues. The sequence came from a middle-aged woman who had recovered from COVID-19. This sequence joins TRBV5-4 and TRBJ2-5; possibly TRBD2 for D (5 bases). Material for sequencing was peripheral blood. The CDR3 DNA follows: TGTGCCAGCAGCCCTCCGACTAACCAAGAGACCCAGTACTTC. Translated, it gives CASSPPTNQETQYF.